These 28 T cell receptor beta chains were sequenced from one sample in a study of blood T cells in healthy people across ages. Through a sample-barcoded 5' primer and a J-beta primer mix, a second PCR was run for about 6 to 12 cycles. Via MiXCR, TCRdb re-called the 5' RACE reads, giving one row per CDR3 protein. Of approximately 320,000 distinct CDR3 sequences in the sample, 25% to 30% were seen once. The sequenced material came from blood. Source of these receptors: a woman aged 70 to 79 in good health.

The V call is TRBV12-3 or TRBV12-4, the J call TRBJ2-3; weak D call: TRBD1 (6 bases). V lost 7 bases and J lost 2, with 13 bases in between. CDR3 length: 14 residues. CDR3 protein: CASKQGQLTDTQYF. DNA of the CDR3: TGTGCCAGCAAACAGGGACAACTCACAGATACGCAGTATTTT.

The V gene is TRBV28, the J gene TRBJ2-5, with D maybe TRBD1 (6 bases). From germline, CDR1 is MDHEN and CDR2 SYDVKM. V lost 3 bases and J 2 bases, leaving 10 bases between the germline ends. The CDR3 contains 14 residues. Here the CDR3 reads CASSLAGEQETQYF. As DNA, the CDR3 is TGTGCCAGCAGTTTGGCAGGGGAACAAGAGACCCAGTACTTC.

The rearrangement joins TRBV28 to TRBJ2-4; 9 nucleotides align to TRBD1. The CDR3 has 16 amino acids. With 4 bases clipped from V and 1 base from J, the junction kept 5 bases outside the gene matches. Germline-derived CDR1 and CDR2 are MDHEN and SYDVKM. The CDR3 sequence: CASSSQGARAKNIQYF. DNA for the CDR3: TGTGCCAGCAGTTCACAGGGGGCTCGGGCCAAAAACATTCAGTACTTC.

The CDR3 loop is CASSGGLSSGNTIYF. CDR3 nucleotide sequence: TGTGCCAGCAGCGGGGGACTAAGCTCTGGAAACACCATATATTTT. The rearrangement uses TRBV9 and TRBJ1-3; maybe TRBD1 (5 bases). This CDR3 comprises 15 residues. V dropped 3 bases and J dropped 0 bases, with 10 bases sitting between them. From germline, CDR1 is SGDLS and CDR2 YYNGEE.

This clonotype was found a few times. This rearrangement joins TRBV6-2 or TRBV6-3 to TRBJ1-1; D uncertain. There are 13 residues in the CDR3. The germline gives CDR1 MNHEY, CDR2 SVGEGT. Trimming shortened V by 6 bases and J by 5 bases, and 13 bases separated the two germline ends. CDR3 nucleotides: TGTGCCAGCAGGCCAACCATTGGGACTGAAGCTTTCTTT. It yields the protein CASRPTIGTEAFF.

This clonotype was counted ten times or more. This chain links TRBV5-1 with TRBJ2-3; 8 bases match TRBD1. Germline CDR1 SGHRS, CDR2 YFSETQ. The V and J ends lost 0 bases and 2 bases, in that order; junction bases with no gene match: 5. The CDR3 contains 16 residues. The CDR3 DNA sequence: TGCGCCAGCAGCTTGGAAGGGACAGGACCCACAGATACGCAGTATTTT. It yields the protein CASSLEGTGPTDTQYF.

There are a few counts of this clonotype. This chain uses TRBV5-1 with TRBJ2-1, with D possibly being TRBD2 (5 bases). The J call is in doubt because the DNA end fits TRBJ2-7 better. CDR3 size: 16 residues. From germline, CDR1 is SGHRS and CDR2 YFSETQ. The CDR3 sequence: CASSLRSGSLPYEQYF. CDR3 bases: TGCGCCAGCAGCCTAAGATCGGGAAGCCTTCCCTACGAGCAGTACTTC.

The V and J genes are TRBV28 and TRBJ2-7; D uncertain. The CDR3 is made up of 16 amino acids. Trimming cost V 3 bases and J 0 bases, with 15 bases left between them. Germline CDR1 and CDR2: MDHEN and SYDVKM. The CDR3 sequence is CASSFQLGRGSYEQYF. The CDR3 nucleotides read TGTGCCAGCAGTTTCCAATTGGGCCGAGGCTCCTACGAGCAGTACTTC. The full variable domain, its missing parts supplied by reference TRBV28 and TRBJ2-7, is DVKVTQSSRYLVKRTGEKVFLECVQDMDHENMFWYRQDPGLGLRLIYFSYDVKMKEKGDIPEGYSVSREKKERFSLILESASTNQTSMYLCASSFQLGRGSYEQYFGPGTRLTVT.

The chain recombines TRBV5-6 with TRBJ2-7; TRBD2 agrees at 8 bases. Germline V CDR1 and CDR2: SGHDT, YYEEEE. V shed 3 bases and J 5 bases; nucleotides not matched to a gene: 10. The CDR3 spans 15 residues. CDR3 sequence: CASSYPGTSNNEQYF. In nucleotides, the CDR3 is TGTGCCAGCAGCTACCCCGGGACTAGTAATAACGAGCAGTACTTC.

The sample holds many counts of this clonotype. J is TRBJ2-4 and V is TRBV20-1; 10 nucleotides align to TRBD1. The CDR3 is 19 amino acids. After removal of 5 bases from V and 2 bases from J, the junction contained 18 bases not matched to a gene. Germline assignment: CDR1 DFQATT and CDR2 SNEGSKA (reference sequence). The CDR3 bases are TGCAGTGCTTTGGGGATAGGACAGGGGGGTTCGGGGACCAAAAACATTCAGTACTTC. Amino acids: CSALGIGQGGSGTKNIQYF.

V and J are TRBV5-1 and TRBJ2-5; D is undetermined. CDR1 and CDR2 (germline): SGHRS, YFSETQ. V lost 4 bases and J lost 3, with 10 bases in between. This CDR3 has 13 residues. CDR3 sequence: CASSRKAEETQYF. The CDR3 nucleotides read TGCGCCAGCAGCCGTAAGGCGGAAGAGACCCAGTACTTC.

The chain recombines TRBV19 with TRBJ1-2; D uncertain. V gave up 3 bases and J gave up 0 bases, with 5 bases separating them. This CDR3 comprises 13 residues. Germline CDR1 reads LNHDA; CDR2 reads SQIVND (reference sequence). This chain's CDR3 is CASSITSNYGYTF. The CDR3 bases are TGTGCCAGTAGTATTACATCTAACTATGGCTACACCTTC.

In this sample, this clonotype turned up once. The chain joins TRBV7-2 to TRBJ1-1, with TRBD1 as a possible D gene (5 bases). Germline V gene data show CDR1 as SGHTA and CDR2 as FQGNSA. The CDR3 length is 15 residues. Trimming left V 10 bases short and J 0 bases short, with 18 bases between. The CDR3 DNA follows: TGTGCCAACCGTCAGGGCCCAGGGTTGAACACTGAAGCTTTCTTT. Its translation is CANRQGPGLNTEAFF.

Turning to this clonotype: A much more abundant neighbour one base away suggests this may be a read error. Here the CDR3 reads CASSLSGGDTQCF. The DNA for the CDR3 is TGTGCCAGCAGCCTCAGTGGTGGGGATACGCAGTGTTTT. The chain combines TRBV28 with TRBJ2-3; unclear D gene. CDR1 MDHEN and CDR2 SYDVKM come from the germline V gene. The CDR3 totals 13 residues. Supplemented by reference TRBV28 and TRBJ2-3, the full variable domain reads DVKVTQSSRYLVKRTGEKVFLECVQDMDHENMFWYRQDPGLGLRLIYFSYDVKMKEKGDIPEGYSVSREKKERFSLILESASTNQTSMYLCASSLSGGDTQCFGPGTRLTVL.

The chain recombines TRBV9 with TRBJ1-1, with D maybe TRBD1 (5 bases). V was pared by 4 bases and J by 7 bases, with 17 bases between. Germline values: CDR1 SGDLS, CDR2 YYNGEE. The CDR3 is 14 residues long. The CDR3 reads CASSNLRGTGEAFF. The DNA of the CDR3 is TGTGCCAGCAGCAACCTACGGGGGACGGGTGAAGCTTTCTTT.

The rearrangement links TRBV7-2 to TRBJ2-5; possibly TRBD1 for D (5 bases). The J call is uncertain, as TRBJ2-7 better fits the DNA end. CDR3 length: 17 amino acids. CDR1 and CDR2 from the germline V gene are SGHTA and FQGNSA. CDR3 nucleotide sequence: TGTGCCAGCAGCCCCCCCGCTGCAGGGATGACATCCTACGAGCAGTACTTC. Protein: CASSPPAAGMTSYEQYF.

This clonotype has just a few counts. The chain uses TRBV28 and TRBJ1-2; D is unclear. This CDR3 region has 14 residues. Germline loops: CDR1 MDHEN, CDR2 SYDVKM. Trimming took off 2 bases at V and 5 bases at J, with 12 bases between the two ends. The chain's CDR3 is CASSLGGSRYGYTF. Written as DNA, the CDR3 is TGTGCCAGCAGTTTAGGAGGATCCCGGTATGGCTACACCTTC.

This clonotype has more than one count but fewer than ten. This sequence joins TRBV4-2 and TRBJ1-2; unclear D gene. V lost 0 bases and J lost 5, with 13 bases in between. The CDR3 contains 15 residues. The germline CDR1 and CDR2 sequences are LGHNA and YNFKEQ. This CDR3 is CASSQDPDPRYGYTF. The CDR3 nucleotides are TGTGCCAGCAGCCAAGATCCGGACCCCAGATATGGCTACACCTTC.

The V and J genes are TRBV12-3 or TRBV12-4 and TRBJ2-7; tentative D call: TRBD2 (6 bases). Trimming removed 6 bases from V and 2 bases from J, with 23 bases in between. The CDR3 is 17 amino acids. The CDR3 reads CASSTSGLSRGPYEQYF. The CDR3 DNA sequence: TGTGCCAGCAGCACCTCAGGATTGTCGCGGGGCCCCTACGAGCAGTACTTC.

Comment on this clonotype: A much larger clone differs from this one at a single base, so this may be a read error. This chain joins TRBV20-1 and TRBJ2-3, with 9 nucleotides matching TRBD2. Per the germline V gene, CDR1 is DFQATT and CDR2 is SNEGSKA (reference sequence). Trimming cost V 4 bases and J 2 bases; bases outside gene matches: 10. This CDR3 comprises 16 residues. The CDR3 sequence: CSAISITSGFTDTQYF. The CDR3 nucleotides are TGCAGTGCTATCTCTATCACTAGCGGGTTCACAGATACGCAGTATTTT.

This clonotype occurred a few times. The rearrangement joins TRBV29-1 to TRBJ1-3; a weak D match, TRBD1 (6 bases). This CDR3 contains 14 residues. Germline CDR1 is SQVTM and CDR2 is ANQGSEA. V lost 6 bases to trimming and J lost 8 bases, with 20 bases between them. For the CDR3, the DNA is TGCAGCGTAAAGACAGGCTTTCTTGTCGACACCATATATTTT. This sequence encodes CSVKTGFLVDTIYF.

The sample holds a few counts of this clonotype. The chain links TRBV20-1 to TRBJ2-5; no definite D call. The J call may be mistaken, given a closer DNA end match to TRBJ2-1. This CDR3 contains 13 residues. In germline, CDR1 is DFQATT, CDR2 SNEGSKA (reference sequence). CDR3 nucleotide sequence: TGCAGTGCTGCCCTCCGGGCCACCAATGAGCAGTTCTTC. It yields the protein CSAALRATNEQFF.

The gene calls are TRBV21-1 and TRBJ2-1; TRBD2, the table's D call, was not compared with the DNA. TRBV21-1 is recorded as a pseudogene. The CDR3 contains 17 residues. The CDR3 sequence is CARNTLKRDVSYNEQFF. CDR3 nucleotide sequence: TGTGCCAGAAATACCTTGAAGCGGGACGTCTCCTACAATGAGCAGTTCTTC.

This clonotype was found many times. The chain recombines TRBV20-1 with TRBJ2-7; D might be TRBD2 (6 bases). The CDR3 runs 16 residues. Germline values: CDR1 DFQATT, CDR2 SNEGSKA (reference sequence). V was shortened by 5 bases and J by 6 bases, with 26 bases between the two germline ends. The DNA for the CDR3 is TGCAGTGCTTTTACCCCCGGGACTTGGAATGGGGGCGAGCAGTACTTC. It yields the protein CSAFTPGTWNGGEQYF.

This clonotype appeared a few times. The chain carries TRBV29-1 and TRBJ1-2; D may be TRBD1 (5 bases). V was cut by 5 bases and J by 2 bases, with 12 bases left in between. The CDR3 has 13 residues. In germline, CDR1 is SQVTM, CDR2 ANQGSEA. The CDR3 region is CSVSGTGNYGYTF. The CDR3 DNA sequence: TGCAGCGTTTCCGGGACGGGAAACTATGGCTACACCTTC.

The rearrangement joins TRBV20-1 to TRBJ2-1; no definite D call. The J call may be mistaken, given a closer DNA end match to TRBJ2-7. Germline V lookup: CDR1 DFQATT, CDR2 SNEGSKA (reference sequence). The CDR3 spans 15 residues. CDR3 amino acids: CSAPLSTIPSYEQYF. CDR3 nucleotide sequence: TGCAGTGCTCCCCTATCCACTATTCCTTCCTACGAGCAGTACTTC.

This clonotype turned up a few times. The chain employs TRBV20-1 and TRBJ2-1; TRBD2 aligns across 8 bases. J gave up 5 bases and V 0 bases, and 9 bases lay outside the gene matches. Germline V lookup: CDR1 DFQATT, CDR2 SNEGSKA (reference sequence). The CDR3 is 16 residues long. CDR3 nucleotide sequence: TGCAGTGCTAGAGATCTAAGGCGGGGGGCAGACAATGAGCAGTTCTTC. Amino acid sequence: CSARDLRRGADNEQFF.

This clonotype was recorded a few times. The chain carries TRBV20-1 and TRBJ1-5, with D perhaps TRBD1 (5 bases). The CDR3 runs to 14 residues. Germline CDR1 and CDR2: DFQATT and SNEGSKA (reference sequence). The V end lost 2 bases, the J end lost 7 bases, and 15 bases lay between the germline ends. CDR3 DNA sequence: TGCAGTGCTAGATCGGGAGGGTGGGACCAGCCCCAGCATTTT. Its protein is CSARSGGWDQPQHF.